This record covers a single T cell receptor beta chain. This sample is part of a study of blood T cell repertoires in COVID-19. V was cut by 6 bases and J by 2 bases, with 10 bases left in between. This CDR3 has 13 residues. Study processing details: Amplified reference gene primers provided the basis for estimating nucleated cell counts. Clones were read by immunoSEQ multiplex PCR, and TCRdb kept only the in-frame ones, dropping some. That table furnishes V, J and clone size, whereas the DNA furnished D and trimming. This table has approximately 210,000 clones, about 88% appearing once. The chain combines TRBV12-3 or TRBV12-4 with TRBJ1-2, with unresolved D. Sequences were obtained from peripheral blood. This receptor was obtained from a middle-aged woman who had recovered from COVID-19. The CDR3 nucleotides read TGTGCCAGCAGGCCTACAGCAAACTATGGCTACACCTTC. It yields the protein CASRPTANYGYTF.